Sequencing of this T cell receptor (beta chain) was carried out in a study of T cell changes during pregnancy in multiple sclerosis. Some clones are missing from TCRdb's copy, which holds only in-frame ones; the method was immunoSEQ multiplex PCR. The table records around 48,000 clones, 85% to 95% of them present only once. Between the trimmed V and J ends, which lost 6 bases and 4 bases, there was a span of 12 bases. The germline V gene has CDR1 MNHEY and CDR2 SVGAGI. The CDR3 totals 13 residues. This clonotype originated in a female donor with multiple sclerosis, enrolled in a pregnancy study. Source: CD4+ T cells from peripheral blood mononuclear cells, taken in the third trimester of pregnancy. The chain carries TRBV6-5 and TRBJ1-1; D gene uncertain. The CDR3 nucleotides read TGTGCCAGCAGAGCTCCGGGGTCCACTGAAGCTTTCTTT. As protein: CASRAPGSTEAFF.